This T cell receptor beta chain stems from a study of cytomegalovirus exposure and HLA in healthy donors. The CDR3 is 16 residues long. Germline V gene sequence: CDR1 KGHSH, CDR2 LQKENI. Trimming cost V 0 bases and J 6 bases; bases outside gene matches: 6. Assay: immunoSEQ multiplex PCR; the TCRdb copy retains only in-frame clones and omits some. Among about 310,000 clones, approximately 88% were seen once, and the ten largest hold about 0.96%. This TCR was recovered from a man aged 25 to 40 in good health and CMV-seronegative. The V gene is TRBV18, the J gene TRBJ2-1, with TRBD2 identical over 9 bases. Material for sequencing was PBMCs. CDR3 coding DNA: TGTGCCAGCTCACCACCGGGACTAGCTGCACCCAATGAGCAGTTCTTC. Protein sequence: CASSPPGLAAPNEQFF.